Following are 2 T cell receptor beta chains from one sample sequenced in a study of blood T cell repertoires in COVID-19. Libraries were prepared by immunoSEQ multiplex PCR; TCRdb keeps only in-frame clonotypes and omits some of them. The sample shows roughly 32,000 clones, around 86% of them seen only once. The sequenced sample was peripheral blood. These receptors all come from a man aged 60 to 75 with active COVID-19.

The chain uses TRBV4-3 and TRBJ2-1; 9 positions agree with TRBD2. The V segment lost 4 bases and the J segment 16 bases; nucleotides outside the gene matches: 17. This CDR3 has 15 amino acids. The germline gives CDR1 LGHNA, CDR2 YSLEER. The CDR3 loop reads CASSRQIQIAGVLFF. The CDR3 DNA reads TGCGCCAGCAGCCGACAGATCCAAATAGCGGGAGTACTATTCTTC.

The chain joins TRBV19 to TRBJ2-7; unclear D gene. Germline CDR1 and CDR2: LNHDA and SQIVND (reference sequence). The CDR3 covers 15 residues. The ends were cut back, 3 bases at V and 0 bases at J, with 12 bases in the middle. CDR3 region: CASSITKTYSYEQYF. CDR3 DNA: TGTGCCAGTAGTATCACCAAGACATACTCCTACGAGCAGTACTTC.